The clone carrying this T cell receptor (beta chain) was detected only a few times. This sample was taken from a study of cytomegalovirus exposure and HLA in healthy donors. Trimming cost V 2 bases and J 1 base; bases outside gene matches: 5. The CDR3 has 16 residues. Looked up from germline, CDR1 is SGHVS and CDR2 is FNYEAQ. Here immunoSEQ multiplex PCR was the method, and the copy in TCRdb shows in-frame clones only, minus some. The sample has about 240,000 clones; approximately 83% are singletons. This sequence joins TRBV7-6 and TRBJ1-1, with 9 nucleotides matching TRBD1. The receptor's source is a woman aged 25-40 years in good health and CMV-seropositive. The sequenced material came from PBMCs. The CDR3 protein is CASSLSIQGANTEAFF. The CDR3 bases are TGTGCCAGCAGCTTAAGTATACAGGGGGCGAACACTGAAGCTTTCTTT.